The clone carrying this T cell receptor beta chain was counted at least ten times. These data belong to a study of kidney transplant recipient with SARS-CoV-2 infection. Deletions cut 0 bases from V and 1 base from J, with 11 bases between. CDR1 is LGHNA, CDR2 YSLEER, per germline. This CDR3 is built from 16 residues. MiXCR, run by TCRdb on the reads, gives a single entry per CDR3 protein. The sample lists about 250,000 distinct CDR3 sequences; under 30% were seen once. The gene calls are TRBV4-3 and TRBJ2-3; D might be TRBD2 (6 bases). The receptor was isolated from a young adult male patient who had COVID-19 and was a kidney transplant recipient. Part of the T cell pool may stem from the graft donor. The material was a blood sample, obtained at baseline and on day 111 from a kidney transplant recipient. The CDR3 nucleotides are TGCGCCAGCAGCCAAGATTGGTCTAGCGGCACAGATACGCAGTATTTT. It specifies CASSQDWSSGTDTQYF.